The 30 T cell receptor beta chains below were found in one sample sequenced in a study of blood T cell repertoires in COVID-19. TCRdb's copy holds only in-frame clones and misses some; the assay was immunoSEQ multiplex PCR. The table has roughly 120,000 clones, around 76% seen once; the top ten hold 6%. Sequenced material: peripheral blood. The receptors were sampled from a man of 80 years or more with COVID-19, enrolled during active disease.

This clone was seen only a few times. This chain joins TRBV4-1 and TRBJ1-1, with D tentatively TRBD1 (5 bases). V was cut by 1 base and J by 1 base, with 10 bases left in between. The CDR3 is 15 residues long. Germline V lookup: CDR1 MGHRA, CDR2 YSYEKL. The CDR3 bases are TGCGCCAGCAGCCAAGGGGGCAGTGGGAACACTGAAGCTTTCTTT. It translates to CASSQGGSGNTEAFF.

V and J are TRBV4-1 and TRBJ2-4; 8 positions agree with TRBD1. Germline V gene lookup returns CDR1 MGHRA and CDR2 YSYEKL. J was trimmed by 3 bases and V by 1 base; bases with no gene match: 5. This CDR3 spans 16 amino acids. CDR3 bases: TGCGCCAGCAGCCAAGTGGGGGGACAGGTCAAAAACATTCAGTACTTC. Its protein is CASSQVGGQVKNIQYF.

This chain uses TRBV14 with TRBJ2-1; 10 nucleotides align to TRBD1. In germline, CDR1 is SGHDN, CDR2 FVKESK. The CDR3 is 13 residues long. With V trimmed by 6 bases and J by 8 bases, 4 bases remained unmatched. CDR3 residues: CASRGQGLHEQFF. The CDR3 region has the DNA TGTGCCAGCAGGGGACAGGGGCTACATGAGCAGTTCTTC.

The rearrangement joins TRBV27 to TRBJ2-1; D might be TRBD2 (7 bases). From germline, CDR1 is MNHEY and CDR2 SMNVEV (reference sequence). The V and J ends lost 7 bases and 7 bases respectively, with 14 bases between them. This CDR3 comprises 13 residues. The CDR3 reads CASNLRGGNEQFF. The CDR3 DNA is TGTGCCAGCAACTTGAGGGGGGGGAATGAGCAGTTCTTC.

This clone was observed a single time. The chain uses TRBV28 and TRBJ1-2; TRBD1 might be the D (6 bases). Trimming took off 2 bases at V and 4 bases at J, with 11 bases between the two ends. This CDR3 is 14 amino acids long. CDR1 is MDHEN and CDR2 is SYDVKM in the germline V gene. The CDR3 loop reads CASSLAGARYGYTF. The DNA of the CDR3 is TGTGCCAGCAGTTTAGCAGGGGCCCGCTATGGCTACACCTTC.

The chain recombines TRBV5-1 with TRBJ2-2; 16 bases are a match to TRBD2. The CDR3 is 21 amino acids. Trimming at V came to 4 bases and at J to 5 bases, leaving 17 bases not matched to a gene. The germline CDR1 and CDR2 sequences are SGHRS and YFSETQ. The CDR3 region is CASSVAGTSGRAFLPTGELFF. The CDR3 nucleotides read TGCGCCAGCAGCGTGGCCGGGACTAGCGGGAGGGCCTTTTTGCCAACCGGGGAGCTGTTTTTT.

This rearrangement joins TRBV4-1 to TRBJ1-5; weak D call: TRBD1 (5 bases). Looked up from germline, CDR1 is MGHRA and CDR2 is YSYEKL. Deletions cut 1 base from V and 0 bases from J, with 19 bases between. This CDR3 has 19 amino acids. The CDR3 sequence: CASSQGPVQGSFSNQPQHF. For the CDR3, the DNA is TGCGCCAGCAGCCAAGGGCCCGTTCAGGGAAGTTTTAGCAATCAGCCCCAGCATTTT.

This chain links TRBV3-1 (or the pseudogene TRBV3-2) with TRBJ2-7; 8 bases map to TRBD1. This CDR3 is 14 amino acids long. CDR1 LGHDT and CDR2 YNNKEL come from the germline V gene (reference sequence). Unmatched junction bases numbered 7, after V lost 4 bases and J lost 5 bases. The CDR3 DNA reads TGTGCCAGCAGCCTCGGACAGGGAACCCACGAGCAGTACTTC. This codes for CASSLGQGTHEQYF.

This chain uses TRBV5-5 with TRBJ1-6; D is ambiguous. The germline gives CDR1 SGHKS, CDR2 YYEKEE (reference sequence). V lost 0 bases and J lost 3, with 7 bases in between. There are 15 residues in the CDR3. CDR3 nucleotide sequence: TGTGCCAGCAGCTTGGAACAGCTCTATAATTCACCCCTCCACTTT. Encoded protein: CASSLEQLYNSPLHF. The full variable domain, its missing parts supplied by reference TRBV5-5 and TRBJ1-6, is DAGVTQSPTHLIKTRGQQVTLRCSPISGHKSVSWYQQVLGQGPQFIFQYYEKEERGRGNFPDRFSARQFPNYSSELNVNALLLGDSALYLCASSLEQLYNSPLHFGNGTRLTVT.

The chain combines TRBV6-5 with TRBJ2-7; 11 nucleotides match TRBD1. Germline-derived CDR1 and CDR2 are MNHEY and SVGAGI. Unmatched junction bases numbered 5, after V lost 4 bases and J lost 6 bases. CDR3 size: 14 residues. The CDR3, as DNA: TGTGCCAGCAGTTGGGGACAGGGGGGTTTCGAGCAGTACTTC. Protein product: CASSWGQGGFEQYF.

The chain has TRBV29-1 and TRBJ2-7; perhaps TRBD1 as D (6 bases). CDR3 length: 14 residues. The V gene lost 1 base and the J gene lost 3 bases, with 13 bases spanning the gap. Germline V gene sequence: CDR1 SQVTM, CDR2 ANQGSEA. The CDR3 DNA is TGCAGCGTTGAAGGGGTGGCCAGGGGCTACGAGCAGTACTTC. It specifies CSVEGVARGYEQYF.

CDR3 DNA: TGTGCCAGCAGCCTAATGGGCGGCCGAGGGCAGCCCCAGCATTTT. Translation gives CASSLMGGRGQPQHF. The chain uses TRBV6-5 and TRBJ1-5; D remains ambiguous. Trimming removed 6 bases from V and 7 bases from J, with 19 bases in between. From germline, CDR1 is MNHEY and CDR2 SVGAGI. The CDR3 sequence is 15 residues long.

The V gene is TRBV2, the J gene TRBJ2-1; 15 bases line up with TRBD2. CDR3 length: 18 amino acids. Germline V CDR1 and CDR2: SNHLY, FYNNEI. V dropped 6 bases and J dropped 0; count of bases not matched to a gene: 6. The chain's CDR3 is CASSWTSGRANSYNEQFF. CDR3 DNA sequence: TGTGCCAGCAGCTGGACTAGCGGGAGGGCCAACTCCTACAATGAGCAGTTCTTC.

The J gene is TRBJ2-5, the V gene TRBV29-1; possibly TRBD1 for D (7 bases). This CDR3 has 13 amino acids. Trimming pared 6 bases from V and 2 bases from J, leaving 13 bases between. Germline lookup yields CDR1 SQVTM and CDR2 ANQGSEA. CDR3 sequence reads: CSVGGQIQETQYF. CDR3 bases: TGCAGCGTGGGGGGACAGATTCAAGAGACCCAGTACTTC.

The chain recombines TRBV28 with TRBJ2-1, with 10 bases matching TRBD2. Germline CDR1 and CDR2: MDHEN and SYDVKM. The CDR3 is 15 amino acids. Trimming took 4 bases from V and 4 from J; bases not matched to a gene: 4. The chain's CDR3 is CASSSPSGGYNEQFF. In DNA, the CDR3 is TGTGCCAGCAGTTCCCCTAGCGGGGGTTACAATGAGCAGTTCTTC. Full variable domain (remainder filled in from reference TRBV28 and TRBJ2-1): DVKVTQSSRYLVKRTGEKVFLECVQDMDHENMFWYRQDPGLGLRLIYFSYDVKMKEKGDIPEGYSVSREKKERFSLILESASTNQTSMYLCASSSPSGGYNEQFFGPGTRLTVL.

The chain is built from TRBV10-3 and TRBJ1-2; 9 bases map to TRBD1. CDR3 length: 16 amino acids. CDR1 ENHRY and CDR2 SYGVKD come from the germline V gene. The ends lost 4 bases at V and 2 bases at J; junction bases unmatched: 8. As DNA, the CDR3 is TGTGCCATCAGTGGGGGACAGGGATCCGCCAACTATGGCTACACCTTC. This gives the protein CAISGGQGSANYGYTF.

The gene calls are TRBV13 and TRBJ2-2; TRBD2 might be the D (6 bases). Looked up from germline, CDR1 is PRHDT and CDR2 is FYEKMQ (reference sequence). This CDR3 spans 16 amino acids. V dropped 4 bases and J dropped 3 bases, with 15 bases sitting between them. The CDR3 protein is CASSSQRRDYTGELFF. The CDR3 coding sequence is TGTGCCAGCAGCTCTCAAAGGCGGGACTACACCGGGGAGCTGTTTTTT.

The V gene is TRBV28, the J gene TRBJ2-7; tentative D call: TRBD1 (6 bases). CDR1 and CDR2 from the germline V gene are MDHEN and SYDVKM. This CDR3 is 16 amino acids long. Trimming took 6 bases from V and 0 from J, leaving 18 bases between them. DNA for the CDR3: TGTGCCAGCAGCTCCCCGTGGGGGCTAAGCTCCTACGAGCAGTACTTC. It encodes CASSSPWGLSSYEQYF.

The table lists this clone with a few counts. This rearrangement joins TRBV18 to TRBJ1-1; a possible D gene is TRBD1 (6 bases). From germline, CDR1 is KGHSH and CDR2 LQKENI. V dropped 3 bases and J dropped 0 bases, with 8 bases sitting between them. The CDR3 consists of 14 residues. CDR3 nucleotides: TGTGCCAGCTCACCCGACAGGTTGAACACTGAAGCTTTCTTT. This gives the protein CASSPDRLNTEAFF.

The chain links TRBV29-1 to TRBJ2-1; no clear D. V shed 3 bases and J shed 8 bases, with 11 bases lying between them. Germline V gene data show CDR1 as SQVTM and CDR2 as ANQGSEA. CDR3 size: 12 residues. The CDR3 is CSVDYAFDEQFF. CDR3 nucleotides: TGCAGCGTTGACTACGCTTTCGATGAGCAGTTCTTC.

The rearrangement joins TRBV6-4 to TRBJ1-1, with no clear D. The germline CDR1 and CDR2 sequences are MRHNA and SNTAGT. There are 13 residues in the CDR3. Between the trimmed V and J ends, which lost 6 bases and 0 bases, there was a span of 8 bases. CDR3 DNA sequence: TGTGCCAGCAGCTTTACTATGAACACTGAAGCTTTCTTT. The encoded protein is CASSFTMNTEAFF.

This clone showed up just a few times. CDR3 nucleotide sequence: TGTGCCAGCAGCCAGGGGGCTACGGTGAATTCACCCCTCCACTTT. This sequence encodes CASSQGATVNSPLHF. The V and J genes are TRBV2 and TRBJ1-6; 8 bases map to TRBD1. V was pared by 6 bases and J by 7 bases, with 8 bases of the junction left unmatched. Germline assignment: CDR1 SNHLY and CDR2 FYNNEI. The CDR3 has 15 residues.

The chain combines TRBV6-5 with TRBJ2-2; D is unresolved. Trimming shortened V by 6 bases and J by 4 bases, and 12 bases separated the two germline ends. CDR1 and CDR2 from the germline V gene are MNHEY and SVGAGI. CDR3 length: 14 amino acids. CDR3 region: CASSTTWSTGELFF. Written as DNA, the CDR3 is TGTGCCAGCAGCACCACTTGGTCCACCGGGGAGCTGTTTTTT.

This clone was detected once. V gene TRBV15 combines with J gene TRBJ2-5; D might be TRBD2 (6 bases). This CDR3 comprises 14 residues. Trimming shortened V by 1 base and J by 5 bases, and 11 bases separated the two germline ends. Germline assignment: CDR1 LNHNV and CDR2 YYDKDF (reference sequence). The CDR3 bases are TGTGCCACCAGCAGAGTGGGCGGAGGGGAGACCCAGTACTTC. This encodes CATSRVGGGETQYF.

The sample holds a few counts of this clone. The rearrangement joins TRBV5-5 to TRBJ1-2, with 9 bases fitting TRBD1. Trimming removed 4 bases from V and 2 bases from J; junction bases left unmatched: 3. The CDR3 runs 14 residues. Germline assignment: CDR1 SGHKS and CDR2 YYEKEE (reference sequence). Written as DNA, the CDR3 is TGTGCCAGCAGCCACGGGACAGGGAACTATGGCTACACCTTC. It yields the protein CASSHGTGNYGYTF.

The CDR3 region is CASSDGHNTGELFF. CDR3 nucleotide sequence: TGTGCCAGCAGTGATGGGCATAACACCGGGGAGCTGTTTTTT. The rearrangement joins TRBV6-1 to TRBJ2-2; D not certain. This CDR3 has 14 residues. V shed 3 bases and J shed 2 bases, with 7 bases lying between them. Germline CDR1 reads MNHNS; CDR2 reads SASEGT.

This clone came up a few times. V and J are TRBV5-1 and TRBJ2-7; TRBD2 is a possible D gene (6 bases). Germline V gene data show CDR1 as SGHRS and CDR2 as YFSETQ. The CDR3 consists of 15 residues. The V end was cut by 2 bases, the J end by 1 base, with 13 bases between. The DNA for the CDR3 is TGCGCCAGCAGCTTTTCTCCTAGCGATTCCTACGAGCAGTACTTC. The encoded protein is CASSFSPSDSYEQYF.

This clone was seen once. The chain is built from TRBV6-5 and TRBJ1-1; the D is unclear. The ends were cut back, 5 bases at V and 2 bases at J, with 3 bases in the middle. This CDR3 is 11 amino acids long. Germline CDR1 MNHEY, CDR2 SVGAGI. The CDR3 nucleotides read TGTGCCAGCAGTCATAACACTGAAGCTTTCTTT. Encoded protein: CASSHNTEAFF.

This chain connects TRBV5-6 to TRBJ1-5; 7 bases line up with TRBD1. The CDR3 contains 14 residues. The germline CDR1 and CDR2 sequences are SGHDT and YYEEEE. Germline trimming cut 2 bases from V and 7 bases from J; bases unmatched to any gene: 6. The CDR3 DNA follows: TGTGCCAGCAGCTTAGGGGGCGCGGGCCAGCCCCAGCATTTT. It translates to CASSLGGAGQPQHF.

Turning to this clone: The germline gene is not matched at one end of the junction; a read error may be the cause. The V gene is TRBV7-7, the J gene TRBJ2-1, with D perhaps matching TRBD2 (6 bases). CDR1 and CDR2 from the germline V gene are SSHAT and FNYEAQ (reference sequence). The CDR3 is made up of 15 amino acids. The DNA of the CDR3 is TGTGCTAGCAGCTCGACCGGGAGCTCCTACAATGAGCAGTTCTTC. This encodes CASSSTGSSYNEQFF.